This T cell receptor (beta chain) was obtained from a study of T cell responses to AZD1222 COVID-19 vaccine. From germline, CDR1 is SGDLS and CDR2 YYNGEE. The CDR3 is 14 amino acids. V lost 4 bases to trimming and J lost 5 bases; unmatched junction nucleotides: 7. About this clone itself: Its specificity is unknown.

Study observations and caveats: All repertoire sampling was performed exclusively after the peak T cell response.

Profiled with immunoSEQ multiplex PCR; TCRdb holds only in-frame clones, not every one. The data contain 95,000 to 150,000 clones, around 90% of them seen just once; the ten biggest clones take up almost 5.5%. The sample in question was peripheral blood, obtained on day 0 of AZD1222 vaccination. This sequence originates from an adult in good health. V gene TRBV9 combines with J gene TRBJ1-2; 8 nucleotides match TRBD1. The CDR3 region has the DNA TGTGCCAGCAGCAGTAGGGGGACAGGTTATGGCTACACCTTC. This encodes CASSSRGTGYGYTF.